This passage covers 29 T cell receptor beta chains from one sample sequenced in a study of T cell repertoires in aging, cancer and after chemotherapy (dated by TCRdb to about 2019). TCR beta rearrangements were amplified from genomic DNA extracted from peripheral blood rather than from sorted cells or RNA. The run used an Illumina MiSeq. Rearranged TRB sequences spanning V, D and J segments were amplified by multiplex touch-down PCR using a mixed TRB-A/B primer pool. TCRdb reanalyzed the raw reads on its own, using fastp at Q25 for trimming and MiXCR for clone calling, and kept in-frame beta chains. Each record represents a unique CDR3 protein, reported with the most common genes and DNA among its rows. Recorded for this sample are 5,000 to 6,000 distinct CDR3 sequences; around 21% of them occurred a single time. Of the sample, 3.5% to 4.5% is held by the ten largest clones. Source material: blood. The receptor set was obtained from a human donor in good health. The donor label of this sample is uncertain.

CDR3 nucleotide sequence: TGTGCCAGCAGCCCGACCGGGGGGGGGACTGGAAACACCATATATTTT. Amino acids: CASSPTGGGTGNTIYF. This rearrangement joins TRBV11-2 to TRBJ1-3; D possibly corresponds to TRBD1 (5 bases). V gave up 5 bases and J gave up 2 bases, with 16 bases separating them. Germline assignment: CDR1 SGHAT and CDR2 FQNNGV. The CDR3 contains 16 residues.

This clonotype is medium-sized (0.01 to 0.1%) within its sample. This chain joins TRBV30 and TRBJ2-1; no definite D call. The germline CDR1 and CDR2 sequences are GTSNPN and SVGIG (reference sequence). CDR3 length: 15 amino acids. The germline V and J ends were trimmed by 0 bases and 7 bases, with 16 bases remaining between them. CDR3 sequence: CAWSVGGFTKNEQFF. As DNA, the CDR3 is TGTGCCTGGAGTGTAGGTGGATTCACTAAGAATGAGCAGTTCTTC. Full variable domain (rest looked up from reference TRBV30 and TRBJ2-1): SQTIHQWPATLVQPVGSPLSLECTVEGTSNPNLYWYRQAAGRGLQLLFYSVGIGQISSEVPQNLSASRPQDRQFILSSKKLLLSDSGFYLCAWSVGGFTKNEQFFGPGTRLTVL.

V usage is TRBV7-2 and J usage is TRBJ2-3; 12 nucleotides match TRBD2. V was clipped by 0 bases and J by 6 bases; unmatched bases: 7. Germline V gene data show CDR1 as SGHTA and CDR2 as FQGNSA. The CDR3 runs 17 residues. The CDR3 region is CASSLAYSLAGGDTQYF. For the CDR3, the DNA is TGTGCCAGCAGCTTAGCCTACTCGCTAGCGGGAGGGGATACGCAGTATTTT.

This clonotype is classed as medium-sized (0.01 to 0.1%). For the CDR3, the DNA is TGTGCCAGCAGCTTAAGTGACAGGGGACAGCCCCAGCATTTT. It yields the protein CASSLSDRGQPQHF. The chain recombines TRBV5-6 with TRBJ1-5; 8 bases are shared with TRBD1. The CDR3 runs 14 residues. Germline loops: CDR1 SGHDT, CDR2 YYEEEE. The V gene end was trimmed by 2 bases and the J gene end by 7 bases; junction bases not matched to a gene: 5.

This clonotype ranks as medium-sized. The chain combines TRBV12-3 or TRBV12-4 with TRBJ2-5; 9 bases map to TRBD2. The CDR3 length is 15 residues. The ends lost 3 bases at V and 5 bases at J; junction bases unmatched: 7. In DNA, the CDR3 is TGTGCCAGCAGTTTGGGCGGGGGGGCCCTGGAGACCCAGTACTTC. Protein: CASSLGGGALETQYF.

This clonotype was detected only a few times. The rearrangement joins TRBV7-9 to TRBJ2-2; a weak D match, TRBD2 (6 bases). The CDR3 spans 15 residues. The V gene's germline CDR1 is SEHNR and CDR2 FQNEAQ (reference sequence). V shed 6 bases and J shed 3 bases, with 14 bases lying between them. The CDR3 here is CASSSQGGDTGELFF. CDR3 bases: TGTGCCAGCAGTTCCCAGGGAGGAGACACCGGGGAGCTGTTTTTT.

This clonotype was counted a few times. V gene TRBV28 combines with J gene TRBJ1-2, with D perhaps matching TRBD1 (5 bases). V was trimmed by 2 bases and J by 5 bases, leaving 6 bases between them. CDR1 MDHEN and CDR2 SYDVKM come from the germline V gene. This CDR3 has 12 residues. CDR3 sequence: CASSLPGYGYTF. The CDR3 bases are TGTGCCAGCAGTTTACCAGGGTATGGCTACACCTTC.

About this clonotype: A much larger clone differs by one base, so this may be a read error. The chain joins TRBV6-4 to TRBJ2-1; 11 bases agree with TRBD2. Looked up from germline, CDR1 is MRHNA and CDR2 is SNTAGT. The CDR3 has 15 residues. For the CDR3, the DNA is TGTCCCAGCAGTGCGACTAGCGGGGCCGGGGATGAGCAGTTCTTC. It codes for CPSSATSGAGDEQFF.

This clonotype is categorized as medium-sized. The chain uses TRBV19 and TRBJ2-4; a weak D match, TRBD1 (5 bases). The length of the CDR3 is 16 residues. The V end was cut by 1 base, the J end by 0 bases, with 10 bases between. Germline V gene sequence: CDR1 LNHDA, CDR2 SQIVND (reference sequence). CDR3 region: CASSIAGKIAKNIQYF. The CDR3 coding sequence is TGTGCCAGTAGTATAGCAGGGAAAATAGCCAAAAACATTCAGTACTTC. The variable domain in full, completed from reference TRBV19 and TRBJ2-4, reads DGGITQSPKYLFRKEGQNVTLSCEQNLNHDAMYWYRQDPGQGLRLIYYSQIVNDFQKGDIAEGYSVSREKKESFPLTVTSAQKNPTAFYLCASSIAGKIAKNIQYFGAGTRLSVL.

This rearrangement joins TRBV5-1 to TRBJ1-1; D remains ambiguous. V gave up 1 base and J gave up 5 bases, with 12 bases separating them. The CDR3 is 14 amino acids. Germline values: CDR1 SGHRS, CDR2 YFSETQ. The CDR3 region has the DNA TGCGCCAGCAGCTTGACTCCCTCTTGGACTGAAGCTTTCTTT. This gives the protein CASSLTPSWTEAFF.

This clonotype is medium-sized. V and J are TRBV15 and TRBJ1-4; 9 positions match TRBD1. Trimming at V came to 8 bases and at J to 8 bases, leaving 9 bases not matched to a gene. CDR3 length: 14 amino acids. Germline V CDR1 and CDR2: LNHNV, YYDKDF (reference sequence). As DNA, the CDR3 is TGTGCCACCTCGACAGGGGGGCTTAAAGAAAAACTGTTTTTT. Encoded protein: CATSTGGLKEKLFF.

By share of the sample, this clonotype is medium-sized. The chain carries TRBV12-3 or TRBV12-4 and TRBJ1-4, with a weak D call TRBD1 (5 bases). Trimming left V 4 bases short and J 4 bases short, with 13 bases between. The CDR3 is made up of 15 amino acids. The CDR3 DNA follows: TGTGCCAGCAGTTGGTGGGGCGGCCTTAATGAAAAACTGTTTTTT. This translates into CASSWWGGLNEKLFF.

Relative to its sample, this clonotype is medium-sized. This chain links TRBV6-5 with TRBJ2-5; the match to TRBD2 covers 10 bases. Trimming removed 2 bases from V and 3 bases from J; junction bases left unmatched: 6. The CDR3 spans 16 residues. The germline V gene has CDR1 MNHEY and CDR2 SVGAGI. The CDR3 loop is CASSYRSSGGKETQYF. CDR3 in DNA: TGTGCCAGCAGTTACAGATCTAGCGGGGGAAAAGAGACCCAGTACTTC.

By its share, this clonotype is medium-sized. V and J are TRBV5-6 and TRBJ2-2, with 8 bases fitting TRBD1. The CDR3 runs to 14 residues. Per the germline V gene, CDR1 is SGHDT and CDR2 is YYEEEE. Trimming removed 0 bases from V and 5 bases from J; junction bases left unmatched: 0. In DNA, the CDR3 is TGTGCCAGCAGCTTGGGGACAGGGACCGGGGAGCTGTTTTTT. It encodes CASSLGTGTGELFF.

This clonotype is categorized as medium-sized. The DNA for the CDR3 is TGTGCCAGCAGCATTGGACTAGCGGGGGGTTCAGATACGCAGTATTTT. This translates into CASSIGLAGGSDTQYF. The V call is TRBV5-4, the J call TRBJ2-3, with 14 bases lining up with TRBD2. The germline V gene has CDR1 SGHNT and CDR2 YYREEE (reference sequence). The V segment lost 4 bases and the J segment 4 bases; nucleotides outside the gene matches: 5. This CDR3 comprises 16 residues.

V is TRBV2 and J is TRBJ2-5; a possible D gene is TRBD2 (5 bases). CDR3 length equals 12 residues. Germline V gene data show CDR1 as SNHLY and CDR2 as FYNNEI. V was pared by 6 bases and J by 5 bases, with 10 bases between. CDR3 protein: CASRAGDETQYF. The CDR3 nucleotides read TGTGCCAGCAGGGCGGGCGATGAGACCCAGTACTTC.

In its sample, this clonotype is medium-sized. The chain couples TRBV13 to TRBJ1-1; TRBD1 might be the D (5 bases). Germline CDR1 and CDR2: PRHDT and FYEKMQ (reference sequence). The CDR3 sequence is 14 residues long. V lost 5 bases and J lost 4, with 14 bases in between. The CDR3 region is CASSARWQGTEAFF. The CDR3 DNA sequence: TGTGCCAGCAGCGCCAGGTGGCAGGGCACTGAAGCTTTCTTT.

In this sample, this clonotype turned up a few times. The chain is built from TRBV7-9 and TRBJ1-4; 8 bases align to TRBD1. Germline V gene lookup returns CDR1 SEHNR and CDR2 FQNEAQ (reference sequence). Losses at the gene ends were 6 bases for V and 8 bases for J; bases not matched to a gene: 2. The CDR3 loop spans 12 amino acids. The CDR3 loop reads CASRTGEEKLFF. DNA for the CDR3: TGTGCCAGCAGGACAGGGGAAGAAAAACTGTTTTTT.

This clonotype was detected a few times. The chain couples TRBV12-5 to TRBJ2-7; no definite D call. The CDR3 is 12 amino acids. Trimming removed 7 bases at V and 7 bases at J, with 14 bases between. CDR1 and CDR2 from the germline V gene are LGHNT and FRNRAP. CDR3 bases: TGTGCTAGTGCCCTGGACGATCGGGAGCAGTACTTC. Translating gives CASALDDREQYF.

This clonotype counts as medium-sized. The chain is built from TRBV10-2 and TRBJ2-1; 8 bases align to TRBD2. Trimming removed 6 bases from V and 2 bases from J; junction bases left unmatched: 6. The germline gives CDR1 WSHSY, CDR2 SAAADI. This CDR3 has 15 residues. CDR3 nucleotide sequence: TGCGCCAGCAGGCGCGCTAGCGGGCCCTACAATGAGCAGTTCTTC. Translated, it gives CASRRASGPYNEQFF.

The J gene is TRBJ2-3, the V gene TRBV30, with 9 bases that match TRBD2. Germline CDR1 and CDR2: GTSNPN and SVGIG (reference sequence). The CDR3 consists of 14 residues. CDR3 bases: TGTGTGGGGAGCGGGGGGACTTGGTTGGATACGCAGTATTTT. Its protein product is CVGSGGTWLDTQYF. Variable domain in full (rest from reference TRBV30 and TRBJ2-3): SQTIHQWPATLVQPVGSPLSLECTVEGTSNPNLYWYRQAAGRGLQLLFYSVGIGQISSEVPQNLSASRPQDRQFILSSKKLLLSDSGFYLCVGSGGTWLDTQYFGPGTRLTVL.

This sequence joins TRBV7-9 and TRBJ1-1, with TRBD1 as a possible D gene (5 bases). The CDR3 spans 12 residues. Germline CDR1 and CDR2: SEHNR and FQNEAQ (reference sequence). V lost 5 bases, J lost 8 bases, and 12 bases lay in between. CDR3 sequence (DNA): TGTGCCAGCAGCGTCGACAGATTGGAAGCTTTCTTT. It is translated as CASSVDRLEAFF.

This clonotype was seen only a few times. One junction end disagrees with the germline gene, perhaps due to a read error. The chain uses TRBV7-9 and TRBJ2-3; 7 positions agree with TRBD2. The germline gives CDR1 SEHNR, CDR2 FQNEAQ (reference sequence). This CDR3 is built from 16 residues. Written as DNA, the CDR3 is TGTGCCAGCAGCATATCCGGGGGGTCCAGAGCCAATACGCAGTGTTTT. Amino acid sequence: CASSISGGSRANTQCF.

Concerning this clonotype: A clone one base away is much larger, so this may be a read error. The chain joins TRBV6-4 to TRBJ2-2; no definite D call. This CDR3 is 14 amino acids long. Germline V gene sequence: CDR1 MRHNA, CDR2 SNTAGT. The CDR3 spells CASSMNTNNGELFF. As DNA, the CDR3 is TGTGCCAGCAGCATGAACACCAACAACGGGGAGCTGTTTTTT.

Details on this clonotype: At one of its ends the junction is not consistent with the germline gene, which may arise from a read error. The chain carries TRBV7-2 and TRBJ1-1; D possibly corresponds to TRBD1 (5 bases). The CDR3 extends over 15 amino acids. Germline loops: CDR1 SGHTA, CDR2 FQGNSA. In nucleotides, the CDR3 is TGTGCCAGCAGCCCGTCCAGGAGACAGAACGCTGAAGCTTTCTTT. As protein: CASSPSRRQNAEAFF.

This clonotype was found a few times. The rearrangement uses TRBV12-3 or TRBV12-4 and TRBJ1-6; perhaps TRBD1 as D (5 bases). V was shortened by 6 bases and J by 10 bases, with 16 bases between the two germline ends. The CDR3 length is 14 residues. In nucleotides, the CDR3 is TGTGCCAGCAGGCCGTCCTCGGGGCGGTCACCCCTCCACTTT. It codes for CASRPSSGRSPLHF.

This sequence joins TRBV5-1 and TRBJ2-1; D is tentatively TRBD1 or TRBD2 (5 bases each). Looked up from germline, CDR1 is SGHRS and CDR2 is YFSETQ. Trimming stripped 4 bases from V and 9 bases from J, with 20 bases between. This CDR3 contains 15 residues. The CDR3 sequence is CASSPGDDGFVEQFF. CDR3 DNA sequence: TGCGCCAGCAGCCCCGGGGACGATGGTTTCGTTGAGCAGTTCTTC. Full variable domain (rest looked up from reference TRBV5-1 and TRBJ2-1): KAGVTQTPRYLIKTRGQQVTLSCSPISGHRSVSWYQQTPGQGLQFLFEYFSETQRNKGNFPGRFSGRQFSNSRSEMNVSTLELGDSALYLCASSPGDDGFVEQFFGPGTRLTVL.

Within the sample, this clonotype is medium-sized (0.01 to 0.1%). V and J are TRBV7-9 and TRBJ1-5, with unresolved D. The CDR3 covers 12 residues. CDR1 is SEHNR, CDR2 FQNEAQ, per germline (reference sequence). Trimming cost V 1 base and J 7 bases, with 5 bases left between them. The DNA of the CDR3 is TGTGCCAGCAGCTTAGACGGGCAGCCCCAGCATTTT. The encoded protein is CASSLDGQPQHF. The full variable domain, its missing parts supplied by reference TRBV7-9 and TRBJ1-5, is DTGVSQNPRHKITKRGQNVTFRCDPISEHNRLYWYRQTLGQGPEFLTYFQNEAQLEKSRLLSDRFSAERPKGSFSTLEIQRTEQGDSAMYLCASSLDGQPQHFGDGTRLSIL.

With respect to this clonotype: A read error is possible here, since a much larger clone lies one base away. The V gene is TRBV30, the J gene TRBJ1-1, with TRBD1 matching over 8 bases. CDR3 length: 16 amino acids. Germline V gene sequence: CDR1 GTSNPN, CDR2 SVGIG (reference sequence). The V and J ends lost 1 base and 9 bases, in that order; junction bases with no gene match: 16. The CDR3 loop reads CAWSAKQGQVTVKAFF. The CDR3 DNA reads as TGTGCCTGGAGTGCAAAACAGGGACAGGTGACGGTTAAAGCTTTCTTT. Drawing the rest from reference TRBV30 and TRBJ1-1, the complete variable domain is SQTIHQWPATLVQPVGSPLSLECTVEGTSNPNLYWYRQAAGRGLQLLFYSVGIGQISSEVPQNLSASRPQDRQFILSSKKLLLSDSGFYLCAWSAKQGQVTVKAFFGQGTRLTVV.